This T cell receptor beta chain was retrieved from a study of shared clonotypes between healthy human individuals (dated by TCRdb to the early 2020s). Describing the broader study: The cohort included a few men and a couple of women between 18 and 49 years of age. For each donor, CD4 naive and CD4 memory were each run on three plates, CD8 naive on two plates, and CD8 memory on one plate. To estimate repertoire size and how much clonotypes are shared between individuals, the study performed deep sequencing of blood TCR repertoires from a handful of healthy adults. Different laboratories and diverse techniques were used to prepare libraries and sequence TCR repertoires, to increase sequencing depth and limit assay-specific biases. Per donor, leukapheresis produced somewhere between about 0.8 and 9.5 billion PBMCs. General findings and caveats noted by the study authors: Sampling was restricted to blood, and TCR repertoires in tissue are likely to differ from TCR repertoires in blood. Even with the large sequencing depth, rarefaction of the sorted-subset datasets indicated that sequencing was incomplete. Pairwise subsampling led to the expectation that sequencing depth would affect the degree of clonotype sharing among donors. Compared with non-shared clonotypes, clonotypes shared by all four sorted-subset donors had higher generation probabilities. Because the study included a small number of donors, the genetic and exposure-history diversity represented was limited. Sharing across several donors was observed for approximately 5% of naive CD4, around 3.5% of naive CD8, roughly 2.4% of memory CD4, and approximately 0.41% of memory CD8 clonotypes. Naive subsets generally had larger estimated clonotype richness than memory subsets did.

As regards this clone: Its antigen is currently not known. No per-base quality is available; no much larger clone lies one base away. Additional DNA sequences in this sample encode the identical CDR3.

Using the deep immunoSEQ assay, multiplex PCR amplified TCR CDR3 regions from genomic DNA. Genomic DNA extracted from each cell subset was distributed evenly over all wells of several immunoSEQ 96-well plates, and each plate served as one replicate. For sorted subsets, around 200 ng genomic DNA, equal to 25,000 to 35,000 T cell genomes, was loaded into each replicate PCR. The purified libraries were quantified using a Qubit 3.0 fluorometer, sized with a Bioanalyzer 2100, and then quantified again using the KAPA Library Quantification kit. Every immunoSEQ 96-well plate was sequenced on a dedicated single-read 150-cycle Illumina NextSeq 550 flow cell. In the authors' own workflow: Because the immunoSEQ output held only junctional sequences and lacked quality scores, the filtering could not match the filtering applied to full-length reads. Sequences were annotated with PyIR, a Python wrapper for IgBLAST v1.9, and V/J genes and CDR3 were assigned using IMGT germline references. Reads were removed for weak V/J assignments (E-value above 1e-6), missing CDR3, stop codons, out-of-frame junctions, or ambiguous translated residues. A V3J clonotype was defined by an identical inferred V gene, J gene, and CDR3 amino acid sequence. Percentage overlap between repertoires was calculated by dividing the number of shared unique clonotypes by the size of the smaller repertoire. RTK rarefaction, the Chao1 estimator, and Recon v2.1 estimates of unobserved clonotypes were used to assess repertoire richness. Generation probabilities for all TCRbeta clonotypes obtained by the gDNA method from a handful of donors were computed using OLGA. TCRdb provides this immuneACCESS table in a form limited to in-frame rearrangements. Some clones are lacking; in checked studies, under half of them reflect an unresolved V gene, and why the rest are absent is not known. V and J calls and clone size are those listed in that table; D and trimming were worked out from the DNA. The sample contains approximately 740,000 clones, almost 95% of them found a single time. About 24% of the sample lies in the top ten.

V is pared back by 1 base and J by 1 base, with 8 bases lying between the germline termini. Taken from cysteine to phenylalanine, the CDR3 has 14 residues. Only the CDR3 DNA stays, 42 bases, in frame from base 1. CDR1 SEHNR and CDR2 FQNEAQ are derived from the germline V gene (reference sequence). CD8 naive samples consisted of CD45RO-negative cells that were positively selected for CCR7, yielding a CD45RA+CCR7+ population without TemRA cells. The donors were healthy, HIV-negative adults who had no recently reported acute infections or vaccinations. Every donor was a Caucasian adult residing in Nashville, Tennessee, USA. Blood was collected by leukapheresis, and PBMCs were isolated by Ficoll-Histopaque density gradient centrifugation and then cryopreserved in liquid nitrogen vapor phase. Purity and quantity of every magnetically sorted T cell population were checked by analytical flow cytometry. Each sorted fraction had its genomic DNA isolated and then quantified by UV absorbance on a Nanodrop 2000c.

The origin of this receptor is a man in his thirties or forties in good health. The sample taken for sequencing was naive CD8+ T cells sorted from blood. What the cell subset or site label conveys for this sample: CD45RA+CCR7+. The sequence is built from TRBV7-9 and TRBJ2-7, with no D gene named confidently. The CDR3 has the sequence CASSLVSNSYEQYF. The nucleotide sequence is given as TGTGCCAGCAGCTTAGTTTCAAATTCCTACGAGCAGTACTTC.